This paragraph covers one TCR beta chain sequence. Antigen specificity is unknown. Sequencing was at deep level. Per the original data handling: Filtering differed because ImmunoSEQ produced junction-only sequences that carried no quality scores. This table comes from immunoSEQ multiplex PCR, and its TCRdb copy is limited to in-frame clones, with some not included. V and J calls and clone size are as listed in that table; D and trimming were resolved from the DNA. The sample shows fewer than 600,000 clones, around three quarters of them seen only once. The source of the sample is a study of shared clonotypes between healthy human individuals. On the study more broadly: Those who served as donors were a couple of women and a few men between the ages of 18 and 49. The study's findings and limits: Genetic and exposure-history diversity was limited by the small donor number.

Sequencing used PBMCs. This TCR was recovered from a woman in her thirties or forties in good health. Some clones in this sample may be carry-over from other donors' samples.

CDR3 bases: TGTGCCGCCCGGACCTCCTCCTACGAGCAGTACTTC. Its translation: CAARTSSYEQYF. The gene calls are TRBV10-3 and TRBJ2-7; D remains unclear. The CDR3 is 12 residues long. Germline-derived CDR1 and CDR2 are ENHRY and SYGVKD. Between the trimmed V and J ends, which lost 11 bases and 0 bases, there was a span of 11 bases.